A selection of T cell receptor beta chains follows, all from one sample in a study of blood T cells in healthy people across ages. A single record per CDR3 protein comes from TCRdb applying MiXCR to the 5' RACE reads. The sample consists of roughly 700,000 distinct CDR3 sequences, around 45% of them appearing once. The sample consisted of blood. These receptors were taken from a woman aged 55-75 years in good health. Each CDR3 is given with its conserved first and last residue.

J: TRBJ2-5; V: TRBV7-9; CDR3: CASSPGTGLQKTQYF
J: TRBJ2-7; V: TRBV7-2; CDR3: CASSQSGRGSYEQYF
J: TRBJ1-6; V: TRBV20-1; CDR3: CSVAPGQGNSPLHF
J: TRBJ1-3; V: TRBV15; CDR3: CATSRQGTGNTIYF
J: TRBJ2-5; V: TRBV9; CDR3: CASSVTGDPPETQYF
J: TRBJ2-7; V: TRBV25-1; CDR3: CASSRTGATYEQYF
J: TRBJ2-7; V: TRBV27; CDR3: CASSVRDPYEQYF
J: TRBJ2-5; V: TRBV10-3; CDR3: CAIRPNLAAQETQYF
J: TRBJ2-2; V: TRBV10-3; CDR3: CAISVETSATGELFF
J: TRBJ1-1; V: TRBV20-1; CDR3: CSANQGQGGTEAFF
J: TRBJ2-2; V: TRBV6-6; CDR3: CASSYSGLAGPGELFF
J: TRBJ2-7; V: TRBV14; CDR3: CASSQVRGHEQYF
J: TRBJ1-2; V: TRBV29-1; CDR3: CSVETSFVDGYTF
J: TRBJ2-1; V: TRBV20-1; CDR3: CSAFWAERELEFF
J: TRBJ2-7; V: TRBV5-1; CDR3: CASSLEVSPYEQYF
J: TRBJ2-1; V: TRBV11-3; CDR3: CASSPTGRHRAYNEQFF
J: TRBJ2-3; V: TRBV28; CDR3: CASSSRTIHSTDTQYF
J: TRBJ2-7; V: TRBV4-2; CDR3: CASSRDTGTRSYEQYF
J: TRBJ1-2; V: TRBV4-3; CDR3: CASSQDFAGGYTF
J: TRBJ1-1; V: TRBV7-2; CDR3: CASSLAWETEAFF
J: TRBJ2-7; V: TRBV20-1; CDR3: CSALPSGRGEQYF
J: TRBJ2-5; V: TRBV10-3; CDR3: CAIGLGASGFDNEQYF
J: TRBJ1-1; V: TRBV29-1; CDR3: CSIRTGASEAFF
J: TRBJ2-3; V: TRBV7-8; CDR3: CASSFPGLAGAIDTQYF
J: TRBJ1-2; V: TRBV28; CDR3: CASSPRVNGYTF
J: TRBJ2-1; V: TRBV29-1; CDR3: CSVAVGSGQNNEQFF
J: TRBJ2-4; V: TRBV27; CDR3: CASTSRWGNIQYF
J: TRBJ1-1; V: TRBV6-1; CDR3: CASSVEGGLNTEAFF
J: TRBJ1-2; V: TRBV4-2; CDR3: CASSPRQAPYGYTF
J: TRBJ2-7; V: TRBV24-1; CDR3: CATAGAGLGEQYF
J: TRBJ2-1; V: TRBV6-2/TRBV6-3; CDR3: CASIGGGSGDNEQFF
J: TRBJ2-1; V: TRBV2; CDR3: CASRAESDEQFF
J: TRBJ1-2; V: TRBV20-1; CDR3: CSARPSTRGNYGYTF
J: TRBJ2-2; V: TRBV4-3; CDR3: CASSQEALAGVGELFF
J: TRBJ1-6; V: TRBV7-9; CDR3: CASSTDRMGYNSPLHF